The rows below give T cell receptor beta chains drawn from one sample of a study of CD8 T cells in ankylosing spondylitis. Using its own MiXCR run on the 5' RACE reads, TCRdb lists one record per CDR3 protein. The sample consists of 470,000 or so distinct CDR3 sequences, roughly 26% of them appearing once. The sequenced sample was blood, either unsorted or a sorted T cell fraction (not recorded which). These receptors all stem from a male donor with ankylosing spondylitis. CDR3s leave out the opening cysteine and the closing phenylalanine or tryptophan. The D gene is left open where the match is weak.

TRBD2	TRBJ2-1	TRBV5-1	ASRGTNSYNEQF
TRBD2	TRBJ2-2	TRBV12-3/TRBV12-4	ASSLSVLAGSGELF
-	TRBJ2-1	TRBV6-1	ASSQRAASPREQF
-	TRBJ2-7	TRBV3-1	ASSHRDTNYEQY
TRBD2	TRBJ2-2	TRBV12-3/TRBV12-4	ASSLGLAVLGELF
-	TRBJ2-3	TRBV29-1	SVEMGTDTQY
-	TRBJ1-5	TRBV7-2	ASSLMEGNQPQH
TRBD1	TRBJ1-1	TRBV6-1	ASKRQGTAEAF
-	TRBJ2-7	TRBV11-2	ASSSRQDTYEQY
-	TRBJ1-1	TRBV3-1	ASSHGQQTEAF
-	TRBJ2-7	TRBV5-1	ASSLETESIEQY
-	TRBJ2-3	TRBV19	ASSIGGRTRNTQY
TRBD1	TRBJ1-1	TRBV29-1	SVVGWDSLNTEAF
TRBD2	TRBJ2-1	TRBV20-1	SARDGLAGDEQF
TRBD2	TRBJ2-7	TRBV18	ASSPRTSGPLEQY
-	TRBJ1-5	TRBV3-1	ASSQASSNQPQH
-	TRBJ2-5	TRBV20-1	SAVGNIQETQY
-	TRBJ2-1	TRBV6-4	ASSGSGSYNEQF
TRBD2	TRBJ2-1	TRBV4-1	ASSPPGTREWGEQF
TRBD1	TRBJ2-7	TRBV5-1	ASSWPDRGYEQY
-	TRBJ2-2	TRBV5-1	ASTRTGELF
TRBD1	TRBJ1-2	TRBV7-9	ASSTGGQRNGYT
-	TRBJ2-1	TRBV25-1	ASKGGNTWNEQF
TRBD1	TRBJ2-1	TRBV12-3/TRBV12-4	ASRLTGGAANEQF
TRBD2	TRBJ2-5	TRBV7-9	ASSLVTSGRETQY
-	TRBJ1-5	TRBV4-1	ASSQDSRDQPQH
-	TRBJ1-1	TRBV20-1	SAEGGTEAF
-	TRBJ2-1	TRBV20-1	SAGGGGFSYNEQF
-	TRBJ1-2	TRBV2	ASAETAGGYT
-	TRBJ1-4	TRBV20-1	SARDDGESEKLF
-	TRBJ2-7	TRBV5-1	ASSPVFSQAGYEQY
TRBD2	TRBJ2-1	TRBV5-1	ASTLSGTSGANEQF
TRBD1	TRBJ2-5	TRBV29-1	SALGQEETQY
-	TRBJ2-5	TRBV7-9	ASSLDQRVLETQY
-	TRBJ1-6	TRBV27	ASSLTHGVPGSGYNSPLH
-	TRBJ1-4	TRBV7-9	ASSRGVREKLF
TRBD2	TRBJ2-7	TRBV20-1	RRGWSGIYEQY
TRBD1	TRBJ1-1	TRBV20-1	SALIARQGMNTEAF
-	TRBJ1-3	TRBV12-3/TRBV12-4	ASSFWGSGNTIY
-	TRBJ1-6	TRBV7-9	ASSLASQGMGSPLH
-	TRBJ2-1	TRBV10-1	ASSPFGEKHEQF
TRBD2	TRBJ2-5	TRBV15	ATSIPLVSGSETQY
-	TRBJ1-1	TRBV6-1	ASTLIDPDRSEAF
-	TRBJ1-1	TRBV19	ASRTDLNTEAF
-	TRBJ2-1	TRBV4-1	ASSQDPSYTSYNEQF
TRBD1	TRBJ2-1	TRBV12-3/TRBV12-4	ATGQAGTLLDEQF
TRBD1	TRBJ1-6	TRBV20-1	SAQTGGAYPLH
TRBD1	TRBJ2-1	TRBV27	ASSFSGTGVYNEQF
TRBD2	TRBJ2-1	TRBV20-1	SARGGLAGTTLGYNEQF
TRBD1	TRBJ1-1	TRBV12-5	ASGSTGVSTEAF
TRBD1	TRBJ2-7	TRBV20-1	SARGGQGNEQY
-	TRBJ2-5	TRBV7-2	ASNPDPEETQY
-	TRBJ2-3	TRBV7-6	ASSPYGGFPDTQY
TRBD1	TRBJ1-2	TRBV7-9	ASSQPTGGGDGYT